Described below is a single TCR beta chain sequence and its context. This CDR3 comprises 12 residues. The ends were cut back, 5 bases at V and 12 bases at J, with 17 bases in the middle. Germline V CDR1 and CDR2: LNHDA, SQIVND (reference sequence). This entry is derived from a study of shared clonotypes between healthy human individuals. Naive CD8 cells lacked CD45RO, underwent positive selection for CCR7 and left out terminally differentiated effector memory CD45RA+ cells. This table comes from immunoSEQ multiplex PCR, and its TCRdb copy is limited to in-frame clones, with some not included. The sample yields hundreds of thousands of clones, roughly 95% seen once.

The clonotype originates from a woman younger than 45 in good health. Sequencing was performed on naive CD8+ T cells sorted from blood. The V call is TRBV19, the J call TRBJ2-7, with a tentative D call TRBD2 (5 bases). The CDR3 DNA follows: TGTGCCAGTAGTCCCGGACTGACTTTAAGGTACTTC. Encoded protein: CASSPGLTLRYF.